This TCR beta chain derives from a study of blood T cell repertoires in COVID-19. As for the study in general: Samples taken during acute and convalescent COVID-19 were collected in the United States, Italy and Spain.

Germline V CDR1 and CDR2: SGHRS, YFSETQ. There are 16 residues in the CDR3. The V gene end was trimmed by 0 bases and the J gene end by 1 base; junction bases not matched to a gene: 3. Per the study methods: From reference gene primer amplification, estimates of nucleated cell counts were derived. TCRdb's copy holds only in-frame clones and misses some; the assay was immunoSEQ multiplex PCR. That table gives V, J and clone size, and the DNA gave D and trimming. The sample has about 140,000 clones, about 88% seen once; the top ten hold around 2.3%. Recruited during active infection, patients (from Seattle) were subsequently followed longitudinally.

The source material was peripheral blood. The rearrangement uses TRBV5-1 and TRBJ1-1; 10 nucleotides agree with TRBD1. The source is a human donor with COVID-19, enrolled during active disease. The donor label of this sample is uncertain. The DNA for the CDR3 is TGCGCCAGCAGCTTGGAATGGGACAGGGGGAACACTGAAGCTTTCTTT. It is translated as CASSLEWDRGNTEAFF.